One and the same sample provided the 2 T cell receptor beta chains below, sequenced in a study of blood T cell repertoires in COVID-19. Method: immunoSEQ multiplex PCR; TCRdb's copy keeps in-frame clones and lacks some. The profile shows about half a million clones, 80% to 90% of them singletons. Sequencing was done on a sample of peripheral blood. Receptor source: a human donor in a cohort sampled during active COVID-19.

In regard to this clone: The junction departs from the called germline gene at one end, perhaps through a read error. The chain uses TRBV5-8 and TRBJ2-3, with 13 bases identical to TRBD2. This CDR3 is 13 amino acids long. Germline V gives CDR1 SGHTS, CDR2 YDEGEE. CDR3 in amino acids: CAARLAGGPPAHF. For the CDR3, the DNA is TGTGCAGCGAGACTAGCGGGAGGCCCACCGGCGCATTTT. The full variable domain, with the rest looked up from reference TRBV5-8 and TRBJ2-3, is EAGVTQSPTHLIKTRGQQATLRCSPISGHTSVYWYQQALGLGLQFLLWYDEGEERNRGNFPPRFSGRQFPNYSSELNVNALELEDSALYLCAARLAGGPPAHFGPGTRLTVL.

This clone was recorded only once. The chain's CDR3 is CASSFENRGGEQYF. CDR3 nucleotide sequence: TGTGCCAGCAGTTTTGAGAACAGGGGAGGCGAGCAGTACTTC. The V call is TRBV27, the J call TRBJ2-7, with D perhaps matching TRBD1 (7 bases). The CDR3 runs 14 residues. Trimming pared 3 bases from V and 6 bases from J, leaving 15 bases between. Germline V gene sequence: CDR1 MNHEY, CDR2 SMNVEV (reference sequence).